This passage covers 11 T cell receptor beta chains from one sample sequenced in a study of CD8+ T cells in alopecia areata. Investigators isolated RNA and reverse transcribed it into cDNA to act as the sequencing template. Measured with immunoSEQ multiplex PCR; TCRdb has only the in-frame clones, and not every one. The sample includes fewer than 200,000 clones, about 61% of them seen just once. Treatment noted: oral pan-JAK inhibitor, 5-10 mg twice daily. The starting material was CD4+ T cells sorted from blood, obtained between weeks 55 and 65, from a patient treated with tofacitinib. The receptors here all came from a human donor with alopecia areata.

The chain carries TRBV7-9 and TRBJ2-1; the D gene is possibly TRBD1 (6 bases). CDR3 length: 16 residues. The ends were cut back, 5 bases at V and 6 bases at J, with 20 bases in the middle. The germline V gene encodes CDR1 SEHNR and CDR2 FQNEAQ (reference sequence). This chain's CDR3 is CASSPDHMDRGNEQFF. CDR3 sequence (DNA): TGTGCCAGCAGCCCGGATCACATGGACAGAGGCAATGAGCAGTTCTTC. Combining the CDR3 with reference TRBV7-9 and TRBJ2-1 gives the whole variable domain DTGVSQNPRHKITKRGQNVTFRCDPISEHNRLYWYRQTLGQGPEFLTYFQNEAQLEKSRLLSDRFSAERPKGSFSTLEIQRTEQGDSAMYLCASSPDHMDRGNEQFFGPGTRLTVL.

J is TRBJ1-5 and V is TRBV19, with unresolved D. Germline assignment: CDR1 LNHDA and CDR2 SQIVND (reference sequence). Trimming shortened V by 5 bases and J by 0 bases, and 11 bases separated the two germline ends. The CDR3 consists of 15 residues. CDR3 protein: CASSLLGGSNQPQHF. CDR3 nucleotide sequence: TGTGCCAGTAGTCTCCTCGGCGGTAGCAATCAGCCCCAGCATTTT.

The CDR3 loop is CASSVARPYNEQFF. CDR3 nucleotides: TGTGCCAGCAGTGTAGCGCGTCCCTACAATGAGCAGTTCTTC. The gene calls are TRBV2 and TRBJ2-1; D is perhaps TRBD2 (5 bases). Germline CDR1 reads SNHLY; CDR2 reads FYNNEI. The CDR3 extends over 14 amino acids. Trimming pared 4 bases from V and 2 bases from J, leaving 9 bases between. The full variable domain, completed using reference TRBV2 and TRBJ2-1, is EPEVTQTPSHQVTQMGQEVILRCVPISNHLYFYWYRQILGQKVEFLVSFYNNEISEKSEIFDDQFSVERPDGSNFTLKIRSTKLEDSAMYFCASSVARPYNEQFFGPGTRLTVL.

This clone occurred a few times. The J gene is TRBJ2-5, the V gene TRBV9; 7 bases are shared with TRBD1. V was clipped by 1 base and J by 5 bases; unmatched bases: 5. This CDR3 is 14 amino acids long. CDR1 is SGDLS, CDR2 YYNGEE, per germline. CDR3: CASSVSQGWETQYF. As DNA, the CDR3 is TGTGCCAGCAGCGTATCACAGGGGTGGGAGACCCAGTACTTC.

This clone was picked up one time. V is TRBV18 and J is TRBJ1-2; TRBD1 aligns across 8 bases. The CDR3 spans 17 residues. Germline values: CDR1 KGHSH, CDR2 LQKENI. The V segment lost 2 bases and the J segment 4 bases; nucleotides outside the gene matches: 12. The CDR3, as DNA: TGTGCCAGCTCACCAATACCTATGGCAGGGGGCAGCTATGGCTACACCTTC. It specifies CASSPIPMAGGSYGYTF.

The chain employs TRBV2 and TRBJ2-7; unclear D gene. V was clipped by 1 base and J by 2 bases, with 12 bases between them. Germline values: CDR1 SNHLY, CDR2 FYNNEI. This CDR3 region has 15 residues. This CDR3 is CASSEGSARTYEQYF. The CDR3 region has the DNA TGTGCCAGCAGTGAAGGGTCCGCCCGAACCTACGAGCAGTACTTC.

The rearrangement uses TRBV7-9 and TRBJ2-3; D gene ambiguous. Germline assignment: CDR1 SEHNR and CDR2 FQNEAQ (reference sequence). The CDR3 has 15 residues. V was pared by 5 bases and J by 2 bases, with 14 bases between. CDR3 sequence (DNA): TGTGCCAGCAGCGCCTCAGGTACCTCCACAGATACGCAGTATTTT. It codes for CASSASGTSTDTQYF.

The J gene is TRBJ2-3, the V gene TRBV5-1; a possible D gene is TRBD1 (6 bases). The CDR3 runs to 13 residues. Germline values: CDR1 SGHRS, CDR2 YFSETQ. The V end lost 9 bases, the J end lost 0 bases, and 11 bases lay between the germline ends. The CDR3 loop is CANRVRSTDTQYF. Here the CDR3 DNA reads TGCGCCAACAGGGTAAGGAGCACAGATACGCAGTATTTT.

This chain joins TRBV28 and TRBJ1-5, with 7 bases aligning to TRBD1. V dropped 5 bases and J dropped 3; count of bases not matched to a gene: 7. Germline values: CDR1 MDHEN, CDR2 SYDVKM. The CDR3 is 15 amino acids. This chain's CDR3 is CASSGTDRDNQPQHF. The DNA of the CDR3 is TGTGCCAGCAGTGGAACCGACAGGGACAATCAGCCCCAGCATTTT.

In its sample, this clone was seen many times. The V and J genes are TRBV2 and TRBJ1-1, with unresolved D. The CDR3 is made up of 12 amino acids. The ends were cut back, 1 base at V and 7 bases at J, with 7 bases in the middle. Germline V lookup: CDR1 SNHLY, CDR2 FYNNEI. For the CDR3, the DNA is TGTGCCAGCAGTGAAGACTCGTATGAAGCTTTCTTT. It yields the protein CASSEDSYEAFF. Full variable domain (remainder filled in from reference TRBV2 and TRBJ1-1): EPEVTQTPSHQVTQMGQEVILRCVPISNHLYFYWYRQILGQKVEFLVSFYNNEISEKSEIFDDQFSVERPDGSNFTLKIRSTKLEDSAMYFCASSEDSYEAFFGQGTRLTVV.

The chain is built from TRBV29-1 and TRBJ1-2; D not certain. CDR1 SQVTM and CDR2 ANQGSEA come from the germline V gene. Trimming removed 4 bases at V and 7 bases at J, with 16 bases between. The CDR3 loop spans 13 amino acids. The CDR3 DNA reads TGCAGCGTTGGACCGGGCCTTTCCCGTGGCTACACCTTC. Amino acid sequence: CSVGPGLSRGYTF.